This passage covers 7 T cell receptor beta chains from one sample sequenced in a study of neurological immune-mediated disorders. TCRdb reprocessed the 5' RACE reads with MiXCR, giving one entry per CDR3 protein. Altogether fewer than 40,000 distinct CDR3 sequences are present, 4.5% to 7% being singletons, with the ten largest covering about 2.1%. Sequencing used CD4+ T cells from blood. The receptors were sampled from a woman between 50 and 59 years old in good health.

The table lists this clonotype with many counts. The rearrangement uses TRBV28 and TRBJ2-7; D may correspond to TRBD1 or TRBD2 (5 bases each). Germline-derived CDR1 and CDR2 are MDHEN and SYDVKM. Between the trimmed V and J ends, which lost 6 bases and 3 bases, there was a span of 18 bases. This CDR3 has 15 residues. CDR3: CASREVGTADYEQYF. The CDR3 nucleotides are TGTGCCAGCAGGGAGGTGGGGACGGCCGACTACGAGCAGTACTTC.

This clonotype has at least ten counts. CDR3 protein: CSVDNRDRVSTDTQYF. In DNA form, the CDR3 reads TGCAGCGTTGACAACCGGGACAGGGTGAGCACAGATACGCAGTATTTT. This rearrangement joins TRBV29-1 to TRBJ2-3; 9 bases agree with TRBD1. V gave up 3 bases and J gave up 0 bases; unmatched junction bases: 7. Germline values: CDR1 SQVTM, CDR2 ANQGSEA. The CDR3 totals 16 residues.

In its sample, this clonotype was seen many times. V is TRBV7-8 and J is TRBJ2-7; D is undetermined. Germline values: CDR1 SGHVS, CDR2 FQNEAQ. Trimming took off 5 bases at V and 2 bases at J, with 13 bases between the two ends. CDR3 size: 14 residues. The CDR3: CASSARPGPYEQYF. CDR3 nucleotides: TGTGCCAGCAGCGCCAGGCCAGGCCCCTACGAGCAGTACTTC.

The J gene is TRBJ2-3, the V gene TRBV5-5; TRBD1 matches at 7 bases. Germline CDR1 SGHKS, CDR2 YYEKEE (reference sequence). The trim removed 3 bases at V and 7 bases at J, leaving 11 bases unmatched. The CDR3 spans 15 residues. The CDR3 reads CASSCTGAPANTQYF. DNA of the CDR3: TGTGCCAGCAGCTGTACAGGGGCCCCTGCAAATACGCAGTATTTT.

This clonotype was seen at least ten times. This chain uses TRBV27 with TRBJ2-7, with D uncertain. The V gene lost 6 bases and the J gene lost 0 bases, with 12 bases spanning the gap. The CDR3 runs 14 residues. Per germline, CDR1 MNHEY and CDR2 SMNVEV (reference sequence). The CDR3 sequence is CASSRDWSSYEQYF. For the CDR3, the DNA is TGTGCCAGCAGCCGCGATTGGTCCTCCTACGAGCAGTACTTC.

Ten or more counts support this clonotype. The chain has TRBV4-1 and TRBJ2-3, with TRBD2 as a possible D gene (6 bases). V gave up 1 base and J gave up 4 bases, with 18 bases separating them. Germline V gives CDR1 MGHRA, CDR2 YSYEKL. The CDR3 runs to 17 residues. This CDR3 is CASSQGLSGSRADTQYF. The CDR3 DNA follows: TGCGCCAGCAGCCAAGGATTATCCGGGAGTCGTGCAGATACGCAGTATTTT.

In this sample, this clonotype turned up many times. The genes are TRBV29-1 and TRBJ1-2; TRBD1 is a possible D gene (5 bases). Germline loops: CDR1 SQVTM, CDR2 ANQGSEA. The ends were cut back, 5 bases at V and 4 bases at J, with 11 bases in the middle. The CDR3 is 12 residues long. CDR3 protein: CSVRSGLYGYTF. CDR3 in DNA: TGCAGCGTTAGGTCGGGACTCTATGGCTACACCTTC. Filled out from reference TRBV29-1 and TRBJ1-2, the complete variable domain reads SAVISQKPSRDICQRGTSLTIQCQVDSQVTMMFWYRQQPGQSLTLIATANQGSEATYESGFVIDKFPISRPNLTFSTLTVSNMSPEDSSIYLCSVRSGLYGYTFGSGTRLTVV.